A selection of T cell receptor beta chains follows, all from one sample in a study of patients and donors after allogeneic stem cell transplantation. TCRdb used MiXCR to reprocess the RT-PCR reads, holding one entry per CDR3 protein. The sample records under 200,000 distinct CDR3 sequences, approximately 22% being singletons. Sample: blood, either unsorted or a sorted T cell fraction (not recorded which). The origin of the receptors is a human donor who was either an allogeneic HSCT recipient or a stem cell or donor lymphocyte infusion donor (not recorded which). It is not recorded whose cells these are; they may come from a transplant donor. Both conserved end residues are part of each CDR3. The D gene is left open where the match is weak. Some rows mark clone size as missing; the rest say once, few, many or name a class of expanded clone.

D gene | CDR3 length | clone size | J gene | V gene | CDR3 DNA | CDR3 protein
. | 13 | . | TRBJ2-3 | TRBV12-3/TRBV12-4 | TGTGCCAGCAGCCTCTTAATAAAGGATACGCAGTATTTT | CASSLLIKDTQYF
TRBD1 | 13 | . | TRBJ2-7 | TRBV10-3 | TGTGCCATCAGTGAAACAGGGGACTACGAGCAGTACTTC | CAISETGDYEQYF
. | 16 | few | TRBJ2-2 | TRBV7-9 | TGTGCCAGCAGCTTAGTGCAGCGGAGGAACACCGGGGAGCTGTTTTTT | CASSLVQRRNTGELFF
. | 13 | many | TRBJ1-1 | TRBV29-1 | TGCAGCGTTGTGCACAGCTTGAACACTGAAGCTTTCTTT | CSVVHSLNTEAFF
. | 15 | few | TRBJ2-7 | TRBV27 | TGTGCCAGCAGTTTATGGACAGCTTTACCCTACGAGCAGTACTTC | CASSLWTALPYEQYF
. | 14 | . | TRBJ1-1 | TRBV27 | TGTGCCAGCAAGCCATGGGGACAAAACACTGAAGCTTTCTTT | CASKPWGQNTEAFF
TRBD2 | 18 | . | TRBJ2-2 | TRBV7-8 | TGTGCCAGCAGCCCGTCCCCAATCAAGCGGGGGGGCTTCGGGGAGCTGTTTTTT | CASSPSPIKRGGFGELFF
. | 12 | few | TRBJ1-2 | TRBV20-1 | TGCAGTGCTAGGCCGCCGGGATGGGGCTACACCTTC | CSARPPGWGYTF
TRBD2 | 15 | few | TRBJ2-1 | TRBV12-3/TRBV12-4 | TGTGCCAGCAGTTTAGAAGCGGGAGGGCCTTATGAGCAGTTCTTC | CASSLEAGGPYEQFF
TRBD1 | 16 | . | TRBJ1-6 | TRBV7-3 | TGTGCCAGCAGCCAAATCGGGACAGGTCTGGGATCACCCCTCCACTTT | CASSQIGTGLGSPLHF
TRBD1 | 16 | . | TRBJ1-2 | TRBV20-1 | TGCAGTGCTCGGCCAGATCGGGACAGACCTAACTATGGCTACACCTTC | CSARPDRDRPNYGYTF
. | 13 | few | TRBJ2-5 | TRBV12-3/TRBV12-4 | TGTGCCAGCACCCGATCCAAAGGGGAGACCCAGTACTTC | CASTRSKGETQYF
TRBD1 | 17 | . | TRBJ1-1 | TRBV6-6 | TGTGCCAGCAGGAGGGGGCTCCGGGTCCAGAACCTAACTGAAGCTTTCTTT | CASRRGLRVQNLTEAFF
TRBD1 | 16 | . | TRBJ1-6 | TRBV20-1 | TGCAGTGCTAGGGACCTAGGGGACAGGGTTGATTCACCCCTCCACTTT | CSARDLGDRVDSPLHF
. | 14 | . | TRBJ1-3 | TRBV20-1 | TGCAGTGTCAATATGAGAAGCTCTGGAAACACCATATATTTT | CSVNMRSSGNTIYF
. | 14 | few | TRBJ1-6 | TRBV5-8 | TGTGCCAGCAGCTTTGACACCCAGGTTATGTCCCTCCACTTT | CASSFDTQVMSLHF
TRBD2 | 15 | few | TRBJ2-1 | TRBV12-3/TRBV12-4 | TGTGCCAGCAGTTCACCCCGGGTAGCGGGAGATGAGCAGTTCTTC | CASSSPRVAGDEQFF
. | 16 | few | TRBJ1-2 | TRBV7-2 | TGTGCCAGCAGCTTAGAATTCGGACCGACAGCTCCTGGCTACACCTTC | CASSLEFGPTAPGYTF
TRBD2 | 15 | . | TRBJ2-7 | TRBV10-3 | TGTGCCATCAGTGAAGGGGCGGGAGGGCCAAACGAGCAGTACTTC | CAISEGAGGPNEQYF
TRBD2 | 16 | . | TRBJ2-3 | TRBV20-1 | TGCAGTGCTATCTACACCGGGACTAGCGGTGCAGATACGCAGTATTTT | CSAIYTGTSGADTQYF
. | 17 | . | TRBJ1-5 | TRBV6-4 | TGTGCCAGCAGTGACTCCACCTGGGCGGGGCCCAATCAGCCCCAGCATTTT | CASSDSTWAGPNQPQHF
. | 12 | few | TRBJ2-5 | TRBV20-1 | TGCAGTGCTAGTAACATCCAAGAGACCCAGTACTTC | CSASNIQETQYF
TRBD1 | 16 | . | TRBJ1-2 | TRBV15 | TGTGCCACCAGCAGAGCCGGGACAGGGTGGTTCTATGGCTACACCTTC | CATSRAGTGWFYGYTF
. | 15 | few | TRBJ2-5 | TRBV4-2 | TGTGCCAGCAGCCAAGATCATCGAGCGTGGGAGACCCAGTACTTC | CASSQDHRAWETQYF
. | 16 | . | TRBJ1-2 | TRBV5-1 | TGCGCCAGCAGCTTGGACGGCAGGGCGCCTGCGAATGGCTACACCTTC | CASSLDGRAPANGYTF
. | 14 | . | TRBJ2-3 | TRBV7-8 | TGTGCCAGCAGCTTACTGACGGGAAAAGATACGCAGTATTTT | CASSLLTGKDTQYF
TRBD1 | 15 | few | TRBJ1-2 | TRBV5-5 | TGTGCCAGCAGCTTGGTTCTAGGGGGCTCCTATGGCTACACCTTC | CASSLVLGGSYGYTF
. | 14 | . | TRBJ2-5 | TRBV10-3 | TGTGCCATCAGTGTAGACTCAGGCGTAGAGACCCAGTACTTC | CAISVDSGVETQYF
. | 14 | many | TRBJ1-5 | TRBV4-1 | TGCGCCAGCAGCCGCGGGGCCCCAAATCAGCCCCAGCATTTT | CASSRGAPNQPQHF
. | 14 | few | TRBJ1-1 | TRBV11-2 | TGTGCCAGCAGCTTGGGCAGGATAAACACTGAAGCTTTCTTT | CASSLGRINTEAFF